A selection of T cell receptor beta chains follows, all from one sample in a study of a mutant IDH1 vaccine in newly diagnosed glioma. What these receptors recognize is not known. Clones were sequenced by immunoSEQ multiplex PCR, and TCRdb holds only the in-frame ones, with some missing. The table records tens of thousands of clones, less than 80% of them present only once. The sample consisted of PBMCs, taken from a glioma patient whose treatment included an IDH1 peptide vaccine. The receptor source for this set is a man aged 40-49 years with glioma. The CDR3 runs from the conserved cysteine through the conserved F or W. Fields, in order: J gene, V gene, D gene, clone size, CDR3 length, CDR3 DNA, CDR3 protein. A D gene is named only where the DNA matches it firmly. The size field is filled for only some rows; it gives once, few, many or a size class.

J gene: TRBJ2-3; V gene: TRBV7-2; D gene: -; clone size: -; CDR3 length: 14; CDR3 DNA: TGTGCCAGCAGCAGCCTGGACTCCACAGATACGCAGTATTTT; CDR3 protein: CASSSLDSTDTQYF
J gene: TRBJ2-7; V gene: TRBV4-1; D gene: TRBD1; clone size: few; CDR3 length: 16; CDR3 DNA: TGCGCCAGCAGCCAAGATCGGGGGACAGGGGGCTACGAGCAGTACTTC; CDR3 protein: CASSQDRGTGGYEQYF
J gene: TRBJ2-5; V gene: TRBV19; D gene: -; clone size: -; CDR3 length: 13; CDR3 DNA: TGTGCCAGTAGTGGTATGGGCCGAGAGACCCAGTACTTC; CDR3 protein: CASSGMGRETQYF
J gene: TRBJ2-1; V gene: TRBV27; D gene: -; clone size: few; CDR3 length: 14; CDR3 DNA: TGTGCCAGCAATGGGCTAGCTTCCCACAATGAGCAGTTCTTC; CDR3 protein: CASNGLASHNEQFF
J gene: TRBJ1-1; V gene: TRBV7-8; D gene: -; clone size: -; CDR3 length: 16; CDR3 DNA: TGTGCCAGCAGCTTAGTTGAAGGGCGATTGAACACTGAAGCTTTCTTT; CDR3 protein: CASSLVEGRLNTEAFF
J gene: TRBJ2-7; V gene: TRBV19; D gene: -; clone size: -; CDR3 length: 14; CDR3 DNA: TGTGCCAGTAGTATGAAACCCCGCTGGGACGAGCAGTACTTC; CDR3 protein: CASSMKPRWDEQYF
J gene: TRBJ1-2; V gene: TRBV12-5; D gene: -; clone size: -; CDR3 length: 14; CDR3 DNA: TGTGCTAGTGGTTCAAGGGGCCGATACTATGGCTACACCTTC; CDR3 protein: CASGSRGRYYGYTF
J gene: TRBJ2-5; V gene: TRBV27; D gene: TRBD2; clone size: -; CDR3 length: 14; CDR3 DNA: TGTGCCAGCAGACTAGCGGGAGTCGGGGAGACCCAGTACTTC; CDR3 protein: CASRLAGVGETQYF
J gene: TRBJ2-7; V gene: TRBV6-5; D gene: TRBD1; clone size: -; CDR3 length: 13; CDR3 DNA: TGTGCCAGCAGGCGGCTAGGGGGCGACGAGCAGTACTTC; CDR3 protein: CASRRLGGDEQYF
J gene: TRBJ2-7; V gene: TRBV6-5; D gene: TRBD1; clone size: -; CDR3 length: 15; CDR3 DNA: TGTGCCAGCAGTTTAGGGACAGGGGTGCCCTACGAGCAGTACTTC; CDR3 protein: CASSLGTGVPYEQYF
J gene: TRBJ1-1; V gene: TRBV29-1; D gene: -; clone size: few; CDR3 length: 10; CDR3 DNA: TGCAGCGTTAGACACACTGAAGCTTTCTTT; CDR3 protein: CSVRHTEAFF
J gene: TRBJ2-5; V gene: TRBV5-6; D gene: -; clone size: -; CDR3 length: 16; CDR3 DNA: TGTGCCAGCCGGGGGGCGGGTCAGGGGCACCAAGAGACCCAGTACTTC; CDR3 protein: CASRGAGQGHQETQYF
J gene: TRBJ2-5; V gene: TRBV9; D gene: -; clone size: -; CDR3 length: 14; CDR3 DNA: TGTGCCAGCAGCCCCAATAGCCGGCCGGAGACCCAGTACTTC; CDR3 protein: CASSPNSRPETQYF
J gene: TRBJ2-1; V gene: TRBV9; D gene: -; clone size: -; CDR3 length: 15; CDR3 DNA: TGTGCCAGCAGCGGGATTGGGGGCTCCTACAATGAGCAGTTCTTC; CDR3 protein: CASSGIGGSYNEQFF
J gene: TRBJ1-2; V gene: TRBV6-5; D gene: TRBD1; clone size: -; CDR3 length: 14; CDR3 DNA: TGTGCCAGCAGTCGCGGGACAGGGGGCAATGGCTACACCTTC; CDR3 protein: CASSRGTGGNGYTF
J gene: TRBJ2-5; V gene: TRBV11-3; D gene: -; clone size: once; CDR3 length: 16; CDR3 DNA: TGTGCCAGCAGCTCCGGGGCCGCCGGTAGGGGGGAGACCCAGTACTTC; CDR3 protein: CASSSGAAGRGETQYF
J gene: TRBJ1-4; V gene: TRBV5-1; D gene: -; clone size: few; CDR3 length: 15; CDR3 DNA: TGCGCCAGCAGCTTGAGTGGCCGGAAGAATGAAAAACTGTTTTTT; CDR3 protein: CASSLSGRKNEKLFF
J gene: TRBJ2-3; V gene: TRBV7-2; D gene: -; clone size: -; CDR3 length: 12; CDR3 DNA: TGTGCCAGCACCCCCCACCAAGATACGCAGTATTTT; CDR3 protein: CASTPHQDTQYF